The sequence of this T cell receptor (beta chain) was determined in a study of cytomegalovirus exposure and HLA in healthy donors. Germline V gene sequence: CDR1 MGHRA, CDR2 YSYEKL. The CDR3 length is 16 residues. V was pared by 1 base and J by 8 bases, with 18 bases between. This clone appeared a few times. PCR employed 60 Vbeta and 13 Jbeta primers. Assay used: immunoSEQ multiplex PCR; TCRdb lists only in-frame clones, some missing. The table includes about 84,000 clones, around three fifths detected once. The sample taken for sequencing was PBMCs. The rearrangement joins TRBV4-1 to TRBJ1-5, with D perhaps TRBD1 (6 bases). The TCR originated in a woman in her 40s in good health and CMV-seropositive. The CDR3 bases are TGCGCCAGCAGCCAAGGCGGGGGCAGGGGTGAAAAGCCCCAGCATTTT. It codes for CASSQGGGRGEKPQHF.